This TCR beta chain was sequenced during a study of blood T cell repertoires in COVID-19 (dated by TCRdb to 2020 to 2022). With regard to the full study: Samples covering the acute and convalescent phases of COVID-19 were provided by collaborators in the United States, Italy and Spain. The material from the prospective study consisted of cDNA or gDNA derived from T cells, B-cell-depleted T cells, or PBMCs. Subjects who had been exposed to COVID-19, were actively infected with it, or had recovered from it provided the deeply sampled blood TCRbeta repertoires that made up the dataset. A freely available public database, intended as a resource for researchers studying the immune response to SARS-CoV-2, is where the repertoires were released. Samples came from the ongoing ImmuneRACE study (first 160 participants) plus 1,254 subjects from 6 global collaborators. Nearly every sample came with metadata listing a de-identified subject ID, COVID-19 status, age in years and sex. Where available, HLA class I and class II types were taken from metadata supplied by the sample provider and were not determined by assay-based typing. The paper's findings and limits, for the study overall: The amount of clinical and demographic metadata varied by source and participant and was provided uncurated.

TCRbeta CDR3 regions were amplified from genomic DNA by means of the immunoSEQ Assay, a bias-controlled multiplex PCR. Concerning the study's data processing: Nucleated cell counts per sample were estimated from amplification of reference gene primers within the assay. To quantify the absolute abundance of each unique TCRbeta CDR3 rearrangement, sequence reads were collapsed and filtered. For each sample, productive Simpson clonality was calculated by taking the square root of Simpson's diversity index across productive rearrangements. The clones in this table, taken by TCRdb from immuneACCESS, are in-frame only. Not every clone is retained; where verified, under half of the shortfall comes from an unresolved V gene, and the cause of the rest is unknown. V, J and clone size are taken as reported in that table, and D and trimming were inferred from the DNA itself. This sample lists around 420,000 clones; approximately 86% were detected once. The ten most abundant clones make up over 2% of the sample.

CDR1 and CDR2 are drawn from the germline V gene (reference sequence): DFQATT, SNEGSKA. The CDR3 sequence holds 13 residues, the cysteine and phenylalanine included. The retained sequence is limited to the CDR3, 39 bases, with the frame set at the first base. V and J lose 3 bases and 7 bases, and a span of 15 bases separates them. Details on this clone: What this receptor recognizes is not known. No much larger clonotype is one base removed from it; base qualities were not supplied.

Participants in the prospective study were enrolled through a virtual design, were aged roughly 18 to 100 years, and lived in under 25 United States geographic areas. In the prospective study, participants were assigned to cohorts based on the clinical history participants reported in a screening survey and a study questionnaire. Each participant in the prospective study had whole blood, serum and a nasopharyngeal or oropharyngeal swab collected by mobile phlebotomists. Participants in the prospective study had the option to provide additional blood draws and questionnaires over a roughly two-month period. Prospective study blood samples were shipped either frozen or at room temperature before DNA extraction.

The receptor comes from a woman between 40 and 55 years old with acute COVID-19. The chain is assembled from TRBV20-1 and TRBJ1-1; tentative D gene TRBD1, with 6 bases matching. The sequenced sample consisted of PBMCs or T cells enriched from blood (not recorded which). The CDR3 has the sequence CSASQGQEGEAFF. The nucleotides read TGCAGTGCTAGTCAGGGGCAGGAAGGTGAAGCTTTCTTT.